This is a list of T cell receptor beta chains from one sample in a study of blood T cells in healthy people across ages. TCRdb re-called the 5' RACE reads through MiXCR, storing one row per CDR3 protein. The repertoire has around 1,500,000 distinct CDR3 sequences, 28% of them found once; the top ten carry 7.7%. The sequenced material came from blood. The receptors derive from a woman aged 25 to 39 in good health. Both conserved end residues are part of each CDR3. The order of the fields is V gene, J gene, CDR3 protein.

v_gene: TRBV30; j_gene: TRBJ1-1; CDR3aa: CAWQDSQNTEAFF
v_gene: TRBV2; j_gene: TRBJ2-7; CDR3aa: CASRKWYEQYF
v_gene: TRBV10-2; j_gene: TRBJ1-2; CDR3aa: CASRSGGQDLKGYTF
v_gene: TRBV20-1; j_gene: TRBJ2-4; CDR3aa: CSARRGGENIQYF
v_gene: TRBV11-2; j_gene: TRBJ2-3; CDR3aa: CASSRETKDTQYF
v_gene: TRBV12-3/TRBV12-4; j_gene: TRBJ1-1; CDR3aa: CASSFQGGGNTEAFF
v_gene: TRBV6-5; j_gene: TRBJ2-1; CDR3aa: CASSYLRGVDNEQFF
v_gene: TRBV4-2; j_gene: TRBJ1-1; CDR3aa: CASSLPGAGSFGTEAFF
v_gene: TRBV7-9; j_gene: TRBJ1-6; CDR3aa: CASSPPVTGIVSPLHF
v_gene: TRBV7-9; j_gene: NA; CDR3aa: CASSLGADYDEQYF
v_gene: TRBV7-9; j_gene: TRBJ2-7; CDR3aa: CASSPRGPSKSSYERYF
v_gene: TRBV6-2/TRBV6-3; j_gene: TRBJ1-2; CDR3aa: CASSPGQAGGYGYTF
v_gene: TRBV7-2; j_gene: TRBJ2-3; CDR3aa: CASSLGVQIARTDTQYF
v_gene: TRBV10-3; j_gene: TRBJ2-5; CDR3aa: CAISSRGETQYF
v_gene: TRBV5-6; j_gene: TRBJ2-3; CDR3aa: CASLLRSAPHADTQYF
v_gene: TRBV10-3; j_gene: TRBJ2-1; CDR3aa: CAISETSGGKQFF
v_gene: TRBV12-3/TRBV12-4; j_gene: TRBJ1-1; CDR3aa: CASRVDFEAFF
v_gene: TRBV21-1; j_gene: TRBJ2-2; CDR3aa: CASSNSYRAYTGELFF
v_gene: TRBV4-3; j_gene: TRBJ2-1; CDR3aa: CASSQSSGLEQFF
v_gene: TRBV5-1; j_gene: TRBJ2-5; CDR3aa: CAGRTSGRSQETQYF
v_gene: TRBV5-1; j_gene: NA; CDR3aa: CASSYTGTNEQFF
v_gene: TRBV6-2/TRBV6-3; j_gene: TRBJ1-2; CDR3aa: CASSYPGHTLGGYTF
v_gene: TRBV7-7; j_gene: TRBJ2-5; CDR3aa: CASSTGQRETLYF
v_gene: TRBV21-1; j_gene: TRBJ2-4; CDR3aa: CASSKDRTSGTSYNEQYF
v_gene: TRBV5-6; j_gene: TRBJ2-3; CDR3aa: CASSLVVGADTQYF
v_gene: TRBV12-3/TRBV12-4; j_gene: TRBJ2-3; CDR3aa: CASTLAGAADTQYF
v_gene: TRBV6-2/TRBV6-3; j_gene: TRBJ2-1; CDR3aa: CASTLTRRGPYNEQFF
v_gene: TRBV4-1; j_gene: TRBJ2-7; CDR3aa: CASSQDGAGSIEQYF
v_gene: TRBV5-1; j_gene: TRBJ1-2; CDR3aa: CASSPADYYGYTF
v_gene: TRBV4-1; j_gene: TRBJ2-1; CDR3aa: CASSHVLVGEDEQFF
v_gene: TRBV6-2/TRBV6-3; j_gene: TRBJ1-1; CDR3aa: CASSYSSKNTEAFF
v_gene: TRBV27; j_gene: TRBJ2-5; CDR3aa: CASSLSGQGLETQYF
v_gene: TRBV15; j_gene: TRBJ2-5; CDR3aa: CATSRDVRDRGETQYF
v_gene: TRBV20-1; j_gene: TRBJ2-1; CDR3aa: CSALQGNEQFF
v_gene: TRBV20-1; j_gene: TRBJ2-7; CDR3aa: CSPTGDSYEQYF
v_gene: TRBV6-5; j_gene: TRBJ1-1; CDR3aa: CATRRPQGNTEAFF
v_gene: TRBV7-7; j_gene: TRBJ1-1; CDR3aa: CASSLEENTEAFF
v_gene: TRBV9; j_gene: TRBJ2-1; CDR3aa: CASSVAGTPGHEQFF
v_gene: TRBV6-5; j_gene: TRBJ2-3; CDR3aa: CASSYGASGGLLDTQYF
v_gene: TRBV5-5; j_gene: TRBJ2-5; CDR3aa: CAISLGGSETQYF
v_gene: TRBV7-9; j_gene: TRBJ2-3; CDR3aa: CASTDRTWDTQYF